This T cell receptor beta chain was retrieved from a study of CD4 T cells in relation to SARS-CoV-2 and coronaviruses. Whole-study results and caveats: Samples before the pandemic and after infection were not matched within any donor.

Comment on this clone: Its specificity is unknown.

For around ten days, around 10^5 sorted CD4+ cells grew with T cell-depleted PBMCs and CEF. Naive and memory CD4+ T cells were cultured with CEF, then survey-sequenced. Produced via immunoSEQ multiplex PCR; TCRdb's table is partial and in-frame only. The sample contains about 36,000 clones, just over 75% of which appear only once. The sequence derives from an adult with COVID-19. The sample consisted of memory CD4+ T cells from PBMCs, cultured in vitro.

The CDR3 DNA is TGTGCCAGCAGCCAAGCTTCGGGGGGCTACACCTTC. Its translation is CASSQASGGYTF. J is TRBJ1-2 and V is TRBV3-1 (or the pseudogene TRBV3-2); D gene unclear. The CDR3 sequence is 12 residues long. Trimming shortened V by 1 base and J by 8 bases, and 8 bases separated the two germline ends. Germline V gene sequence: CDR1 LGHDT, CDR2 YNNKEL (reference sequence).